The clone carrying this T cell receptor beta chain was detected once. Its cognate antigen is unknown. These data belong to a study of CD8 T cells in ankylosing spondylitis. Study-level findings and limits: Eight or nine highly homologous variants made up a TCR beta motif that seemed to typify ankylosing spondylitis blood. Disease-linked clones bore a CD8+ phenotype, appearing relatively rarely in peripheral blood. Some motif variants had been reported before (in reactive arthritis synovial fluid and blood). Significantly higher representation of disease-linked clones was reported for matched ankylosing spondylitis synovial fluid.

This CDR3 contains 14 residues. In germline, CDR1 is DFQATT, CDR2 SNEGSKA (reference sequence). By quantitative 5'-RACE with molecular barcodes, the TCR beta libraries were made. MiXCR, applied by TCRdb to the 5' RACE reads, yields one record per CDR3 protein. The sample has about 500,000 distinct CDR3 sequences, roughly 13% seen once. The material sequenced was blood, either unsorted or a sorted T cell fraction (not recorded which). The sequence derives from a male donor with ankylosing spondylitis. The chain is built from TRBV20-1 and TRBJ1-5; tentative D call: TRBD1 (5 bases). DNA for the CDR3: TGCAGCGCCCTGACAGACCATAGCAATCAGCCCCAGCATTTT. Translation gives CSALTDHSNQPQHF.